What follows is one T cell receptor (beta chain) and its context. Its antigen is not identified. V was clipped by 5 bases and J by 4 bases, with 16 bases between them. Germline V gene lookup returns CDR1 LNHDA and CDR2 SQIVND (reference sequence). The length of the CDR3 is 15 residues. An equimolar mix of two oligonucleotides served as the beta constant-region primer for TRBC1 and TRBC2. Four rounds of PCR amplified the ligated cDNA using nested alpha and beta constant-region primers plus SP2. Via MiXCR, TCRdb re-called the UMI-ligation and nested PCR reads, giving one row per CDR3 protein. This sample carries around 93,000 distinct CDR3 sequences, around 11% of them seen once, and the ten largest clones take 0.12% to 0.15%. The sample belongs to a study of naive and memory T cell subsets. Study conclusions and caveats: Especially in CD8 cells, naive repertoires contained a few larger clonotypes, possibly CD45RA-re-expressing memory cells.

This chain connects TRBV19 to TRBJ2-3, with a weak D call TRBD1 (6 bases). Source material: naive CD4+ T cells from blood. This clonotype originated in a human donor in good health. Here the CDR3 reads CASSHGRGFSDTQYF. CDR3 sequence (DNA): TGTGCCAGTAGTCATGGCAGGGGTTTTTCAGATACGCAGTATTTT.